What follows is one T cell receptor (beta chain) and its context. The target of this receptor is not known. Per-base quality was not reported, and no clone a single base away is much larger than it. The CDR3 regions of human TCRbeta chains were analyzed by immunosequencing. The original pipeline was this. TCRs in the repertoires were matched against a reference library of SARS-CoV-2-specific TCRs that had been generated with the MIRA antigen-specificity platform. Breadth meant the fraction of unique TCRs that were SARS-CoV-2-associated, whereas depth meant the fraction of total T cells that were SARS-CoV-2-associated. Using the MIRA data, each spike-specific TCR was assigned both to the spike region to which the TCR was reactive and to a CD4 or CD8 class. Log10-transformed breadth and depth values were compared by one-way ANOVA with Sidak's multiple comparisons tests. The table comes from immuneACCESS by way of TCRdb, which keeps in-frame sequences with V and J called. Part of the clones is missing from these tables; in studies checked, under half for an unresolved V gene and the rest for unknown reasons. Clone size and V and J calls were adopted from that table, with D and trimming inferred from the DNA. The sample table holds about 100,000 clones, of which over 90% were seen once. Clones ranked in the top ten supply over 1.5% of the sample.

The time point label on this specimen signifies: baseline before first vaccination. Vaccinee samples came from UK trials COV001 and COV002, including a single-blind randomized controlled phase 2/3 trial of AZD1222 (ChAdOx1 nCoV-19) in healthy adults. For TCRbeta chain sequencing, PBMC samples from trial participants were taken at day 0 and at day 28 after the second dose. The data belong to a study of T cell responses to AZD1222 COVID-19 vaccine (dated by TCRdb to the early 2020s). Study-wide context: AZD1222 recipients whose second dose came at about 4 weeks and those whose second dose came at about 12 weeks were combined into one group, since spike-specific TCR depth and breadth did not differ between the two schedules. Trial participants were enrolled into age subgroups of 18-55, 56-69 and 70-plus years, which contained about 150, 28 and 57 TCR-sequenced participants, respectively. A total of more than 230 trial participants underwent TCR sequencing, of whom some 210 received two doses of AZD1222 and about 25 received two doses of the MenACWY control vaccine.

V is pared back by 6 bases and J by 7 bases, with 13 bases lying between the germline termini. Including cysteine and phenylalanine, the CDR3 has 12 amino acids. Only the CDR3 portion is preserved as DNA: 36 bases, with reading frame beginning at the first base. What the research found in general, with its limitations: The vaccine-associated CD4 TCRs covered the entire spike protein, and the dominant responses fell in regions 160-218 and 743-854. Participants were mostly white British, with more females than males. The authors suggested clonal diversity may have been underestimated. Only six or seven AZD1222 recipients were SARS-CoV-2 seropositive at baseline, limiting conclusions about previously exposed vaccinees. Because no day 14 peak-response samples were available, repertoires were characterized only after the peak T cell response. In the small 56-69-year group, the increase in depth fell short of significance, most likely because of low power. After two AZD1222 doses, both the breadth and the depth of spike-specific TCRs were significantly higher than at day 0 and than in MenACWY recipients. Reportedly, close to half of the unique spike-specific TCRs recognized epitopes lying outside the regions that are mutated in the B.1.351 and B.1.1.7 variants.

The specimen comprised peripheral blood, sampled on day 0 of AZD1222 vaccination. The V and J genes are TRBV12-3 or TRBV12-4 and TRBJ2-7; no D gene call is confident. The clonotype was recovered from an adult in good health. The nucleotide sequence is given as TGTGCCAGCAGCCCCGACTTAGGAGAGCAGTACTTC. Its translation reads: CASSPDLGEQYF.